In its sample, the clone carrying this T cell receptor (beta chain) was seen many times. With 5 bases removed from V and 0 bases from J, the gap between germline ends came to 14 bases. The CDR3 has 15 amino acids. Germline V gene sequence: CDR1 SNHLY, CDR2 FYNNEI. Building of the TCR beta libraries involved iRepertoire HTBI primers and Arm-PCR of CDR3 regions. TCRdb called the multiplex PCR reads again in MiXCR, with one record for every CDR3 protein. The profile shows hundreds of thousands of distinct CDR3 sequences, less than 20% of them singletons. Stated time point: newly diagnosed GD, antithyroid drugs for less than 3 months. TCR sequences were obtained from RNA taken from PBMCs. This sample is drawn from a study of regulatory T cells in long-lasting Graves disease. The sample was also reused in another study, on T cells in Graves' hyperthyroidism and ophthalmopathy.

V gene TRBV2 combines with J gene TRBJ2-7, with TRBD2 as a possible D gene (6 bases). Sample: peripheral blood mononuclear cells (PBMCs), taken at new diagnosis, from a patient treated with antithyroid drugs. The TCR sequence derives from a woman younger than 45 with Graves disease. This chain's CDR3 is CASSPGTESSYEQYF. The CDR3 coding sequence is TGTGCCAGCAGTCCCGGGACTGAAAGCTCCTACGAGCAGTACTTC.